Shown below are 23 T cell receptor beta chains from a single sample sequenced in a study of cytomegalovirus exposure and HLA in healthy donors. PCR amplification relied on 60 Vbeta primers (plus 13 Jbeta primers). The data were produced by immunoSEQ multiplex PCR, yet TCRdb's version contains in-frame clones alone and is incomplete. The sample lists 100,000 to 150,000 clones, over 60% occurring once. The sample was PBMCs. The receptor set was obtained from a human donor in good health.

The DNA of the CDR3 is TGTGCCAGCAGCGACGATCGGTTGGGGCAGACCCAGTACTTC. Its protein product is CASSDDRLGQTQYF. J is TRBJ2-5 and V is TRBV7-9; perhaps TRBD1 as D (5 bases). In germline, CDR1 is SEHNR, CDR2 FQNEAQ (reference sequence). The CDR3 runs to 14 residues. V was trimmed by 5 bases and J by 6 bases, leaving 16 bases between them.

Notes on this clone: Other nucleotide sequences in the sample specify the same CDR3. The CDR3 protein is CASSSPKGVGGEQYF. CDR3 bases: TGTGCCAGCAGTTCCCCTAAAGGGGTCGGGGGCGAGCAGTACTTC. The chain couples TRBV27 to TRBJ2-7, with D possibly being TRBD2 (6 bases). Germline V gene sequence: CDR1 MNHEY, CDR2 SMNVEV (reference sequence). This CDR3 region has 15 residues. The V end was cut by 4 bases, the J end by 6 bases, with 19 bases between.

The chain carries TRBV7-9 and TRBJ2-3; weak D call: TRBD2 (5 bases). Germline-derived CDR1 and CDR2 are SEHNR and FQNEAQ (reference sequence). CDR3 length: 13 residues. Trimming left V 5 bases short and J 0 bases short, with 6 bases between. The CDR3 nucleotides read TGTGCCAGCAGCCGGACTAGCACAGATACGCAGTATTTT. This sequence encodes CASSRTSTDTQYF.

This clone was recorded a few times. Here the CDR3 DNA reads TGTGCCAGCAGCGACGCGAAAGGAAGGGGGCTGAGGGATACGCAGTATTTT. Amino acid sequence: CASSDAKGRGLRDTQYF. The chain recombines TRBV9 with TRBJ2-3, with 7 bases fitting TRBD1. This CDR3 has 17 amino acids. The J segment lost 6 bases and the V segment lost 3 bases, leaving 16 bases of the junction unmatched. Per the germline V gene, CDR1 is SGDLS and CDR2 is YYNGEE. Variable domain in full (rest from reference TRBV9 and TRBJ2-3): DSGVTQTPKHLITATGQRVTLRCSPRSGDLSVYWYQQSLDQGLQFLIQYYNGEERAKGNILERFSAQQFPDLHSELNLSSLELGDSALYFCASSDAKGRGLRDTQYFGPGTRLTVL.

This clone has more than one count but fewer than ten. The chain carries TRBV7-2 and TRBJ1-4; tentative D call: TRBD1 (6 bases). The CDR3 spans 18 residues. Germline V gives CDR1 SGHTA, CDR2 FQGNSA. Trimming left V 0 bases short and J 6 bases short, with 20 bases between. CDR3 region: CASSLAGGGRGYYEKLFF. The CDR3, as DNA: TGTGCCAGCAGCTTAGCCGGCGGGGGGCGAGGCTATTATGAAAAACTGTTTTTT.

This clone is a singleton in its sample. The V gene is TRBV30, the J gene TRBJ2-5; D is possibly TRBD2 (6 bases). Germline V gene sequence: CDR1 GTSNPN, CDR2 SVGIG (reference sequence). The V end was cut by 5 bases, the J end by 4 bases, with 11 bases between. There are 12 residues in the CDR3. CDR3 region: CAWGGTGETQYF. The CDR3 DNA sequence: TGTGCCTGGGGGGGGACGGGAGAGACCCAGTACTTC. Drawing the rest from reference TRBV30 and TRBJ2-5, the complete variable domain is SQTIHQWPATLVQPVGSPLSLECTVEGTSNPNLYWYRQAAGRGLQLLFYSVGIGQISSEVPQNLSASRPQDRQFILSSKKLLLSDSGFYLCAWGGTGETQYFGPGTRLLVL.

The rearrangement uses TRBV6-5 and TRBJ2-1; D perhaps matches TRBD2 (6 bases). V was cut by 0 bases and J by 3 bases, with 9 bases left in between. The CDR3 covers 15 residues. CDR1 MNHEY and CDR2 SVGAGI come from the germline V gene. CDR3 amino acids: CASSYSGGRYNEQFF. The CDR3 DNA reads TGTGCCAGCAGTTACTCCGGGGGACGCTACAATGAGCAGTTCTTC.

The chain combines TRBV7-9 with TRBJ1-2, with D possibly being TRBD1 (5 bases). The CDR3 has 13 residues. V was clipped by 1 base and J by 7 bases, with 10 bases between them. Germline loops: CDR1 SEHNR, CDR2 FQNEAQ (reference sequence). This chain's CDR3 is CASSLDQGSGYTF. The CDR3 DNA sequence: TGTGCCAGCAGCTTAGACCAGGGTAGTGGCTACACCTTC.

This chain's CDR3 is CASSPGGPTGELFF. The CDR3 coding sequence is TGTGCCAGCAGTCCGGGGGGGCCAACCGGGGAGCTGTTTTTT. The gene calls are TRBV6-5 and TRBJ2-2, with 8 positions matching TRBD2. CDR3 length equals 14 residues. Germline values: CDR1 MNHEY, CDR2 SVGAGI. V dropped 5 bases and J dropped 5; count of bases not matched to a gene: 4.

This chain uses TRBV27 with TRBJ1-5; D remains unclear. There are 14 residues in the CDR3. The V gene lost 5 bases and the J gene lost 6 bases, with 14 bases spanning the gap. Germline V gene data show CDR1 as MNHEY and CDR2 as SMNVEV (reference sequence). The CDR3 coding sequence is TGTGCCAGCAGTATTACGGGAGCAACTCAGCCCCAGCATTTT. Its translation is CASSITGATQPQHF.

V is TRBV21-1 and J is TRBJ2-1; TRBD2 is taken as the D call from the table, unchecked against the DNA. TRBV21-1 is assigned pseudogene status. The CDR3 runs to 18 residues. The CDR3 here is CASSKTPEREGPYNEQFF. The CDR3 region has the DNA TGTGCCAGCAGCAAAACTCCAGAGCGGGAGGGCCCCTACAATGAGCAGTTCTTC.

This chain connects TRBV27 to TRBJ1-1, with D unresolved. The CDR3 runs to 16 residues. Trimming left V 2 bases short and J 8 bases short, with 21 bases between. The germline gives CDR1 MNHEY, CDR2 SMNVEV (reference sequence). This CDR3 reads CASSLRRGGPLLEAFF. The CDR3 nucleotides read TGTGCCAGCAGTTTAAGGCGAGGAGGGCCACTGTTGGAAGCTTTCTTT.

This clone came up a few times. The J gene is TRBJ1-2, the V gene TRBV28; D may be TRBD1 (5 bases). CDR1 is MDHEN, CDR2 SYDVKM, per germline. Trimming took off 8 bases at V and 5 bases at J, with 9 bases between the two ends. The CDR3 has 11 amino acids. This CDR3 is CASGRQYGYTF. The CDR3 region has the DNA TGTGCCAGCGGACGACAGTATGGCTACACCTTC.

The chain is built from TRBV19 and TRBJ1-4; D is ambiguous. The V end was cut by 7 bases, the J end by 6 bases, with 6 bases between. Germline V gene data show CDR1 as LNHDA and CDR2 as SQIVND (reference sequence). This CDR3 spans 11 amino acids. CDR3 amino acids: CASTEDEKLFF. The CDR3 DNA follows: TGTGCCAGTACCGAGGATGAAAAACTGTTTTTT.

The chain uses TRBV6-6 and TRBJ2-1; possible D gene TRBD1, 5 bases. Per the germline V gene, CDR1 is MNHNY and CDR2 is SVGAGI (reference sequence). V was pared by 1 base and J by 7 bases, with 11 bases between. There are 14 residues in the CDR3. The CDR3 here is CASSYLFRENEQFF. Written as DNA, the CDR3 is TGTGCCAGCAGTTACTTATTCAGGGAAAATGAGCAGTTCTTC.

DNA for the CDR3: TGTGCCAGCAGTGGGGCTGGAATCGCCGCCGGGGAGACCCAGTACTTC. It codes for CASSGAGIAAGETQYF. The V gene is TRBV28, the J gene TRBJ2-5; the D gene is possibly TRBD1 (5 bases). V gave up 5 bases and J gave up 5 bases, with 21 bases separating them. The CDR3 has 16 amino acids. CDR1 is MDHEN, CDR2 SYDVKM, per germline.

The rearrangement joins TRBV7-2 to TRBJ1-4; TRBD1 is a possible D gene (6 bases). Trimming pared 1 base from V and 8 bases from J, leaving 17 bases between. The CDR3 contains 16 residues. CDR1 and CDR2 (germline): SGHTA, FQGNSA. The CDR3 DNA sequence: TGTGCCAGCAGCTTAGGGCCACAGGGAGTTGGGGAAAAACTGTTTTTT. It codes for CASSLGPQGVGEKLFF. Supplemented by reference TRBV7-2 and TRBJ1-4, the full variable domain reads GAGVSQSPSNKVTEKGKDVELRCDPISGHTALYWYRQSLGQGLEFLIYFQGNSAPDKSGLPSDRFSAERTGGSVSTLTIQRTQQEDSAVYLCASSLGPQGVGEKLFFGSGTQLSVL.

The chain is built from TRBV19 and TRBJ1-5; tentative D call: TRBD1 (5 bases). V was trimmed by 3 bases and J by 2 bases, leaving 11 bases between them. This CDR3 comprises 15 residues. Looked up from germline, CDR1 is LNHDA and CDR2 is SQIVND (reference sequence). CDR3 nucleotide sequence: TGTGCCAGTAGTATTGGGGGGGGTCGCAATCAGCCCCAGCATTTT. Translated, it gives CASSIGGGRNQPQHF.

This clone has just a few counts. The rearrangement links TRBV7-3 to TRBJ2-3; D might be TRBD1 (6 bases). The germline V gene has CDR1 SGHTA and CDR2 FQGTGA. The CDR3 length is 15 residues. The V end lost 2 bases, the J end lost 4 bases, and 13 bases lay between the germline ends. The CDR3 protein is CASSLSLNRADTQYF. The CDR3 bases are TGTGCCAGCAGCTTATCGCTAAACAGGGCAGATACGCAGTATTTT.

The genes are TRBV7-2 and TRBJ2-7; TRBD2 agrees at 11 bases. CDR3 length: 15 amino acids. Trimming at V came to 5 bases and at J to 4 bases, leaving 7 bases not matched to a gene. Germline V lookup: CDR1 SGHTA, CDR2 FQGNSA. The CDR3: CASSPTSGNGYEQYF. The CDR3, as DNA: TGTGCCAGCAGCCCGACTAGCGGGAATGGATACGAGCAGTACTTC.

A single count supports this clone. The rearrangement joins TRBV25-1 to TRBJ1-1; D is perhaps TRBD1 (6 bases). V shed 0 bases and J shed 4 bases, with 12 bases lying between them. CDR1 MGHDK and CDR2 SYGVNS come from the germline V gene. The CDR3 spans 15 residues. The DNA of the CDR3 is TGTGCCAGCAGTGAATACGGGGGGGCGAGCACTGAAGCTTTCTTT. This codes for CASSEYGGASTEAFF.

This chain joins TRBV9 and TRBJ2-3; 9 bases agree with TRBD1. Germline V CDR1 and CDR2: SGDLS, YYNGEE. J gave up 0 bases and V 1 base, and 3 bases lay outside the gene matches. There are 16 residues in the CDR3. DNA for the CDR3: TGTGCCAGCAGCGTACGGACAGGGGAGAGCACAGATACGCAGTATTTT. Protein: CASSVRTGESTDTQYF.

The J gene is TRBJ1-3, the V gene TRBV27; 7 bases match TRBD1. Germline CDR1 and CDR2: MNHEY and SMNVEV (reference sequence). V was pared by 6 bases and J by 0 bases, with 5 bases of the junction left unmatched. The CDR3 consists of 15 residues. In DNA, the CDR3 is TGTGCCAGCAGCACGACAGGGCACTCTGGAAACACCATATATTTT. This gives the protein CASSTTGHSGNTIYF.